This T cell receptor (beta chain) was sequenced during a study of vaccination and CD4 T cells after COVID-19. Cultured CD4+ T cell DNA underwent sequencing with the Oncomine TCR Beta short-read assay. The source of extracted genomic DNA was cultured CD4+ T cells. TCRdb redid the calling of the PCR reads with MiXCR, one entry per CDR3 protein. The profile shows under 25,000 distinct CDR3 sequences, just over 45% of them singletons. Treatment specified: roughly 10-day PBMC culture with coronavirus spike peptide pools or control peptides (ViraFEST assay). ViraFEST relied on peptide pools to expand antigen-specific T cells; the TCRs were sequenced afterward. PCR-confirmed positives ranged from March to December 2020, preceding US Alpha, Beta and Delta variants. Germline V CDR1 and CDR2: MNHEY, SMNVEV (reference sequence). The CDR3 sequence is 20 residues long. Trimming at V came to 5 bases and at J to 0 bases, leaving 13 bases not matched to a gene.

Comments on this clonotype: Its target is unknown.

The clonotype originates from a human donor who had recovered from COVID-19. The J gene is TRBJ2-3, the V gene TRBV27; 14 bases fit TRBD2. The sample here was CD4+ T cells from blood, cultured in vitro, taken after SARS-CoV-2 vaccination. CDR3 in DNA: TGTGCCAGCAGTCGTCCGGGACTAGCGGGGGCGCCCCCTAGCACAGATACGCAGTATTTT. Translation gives CASSRPGLAGAPPSTDTQYF.